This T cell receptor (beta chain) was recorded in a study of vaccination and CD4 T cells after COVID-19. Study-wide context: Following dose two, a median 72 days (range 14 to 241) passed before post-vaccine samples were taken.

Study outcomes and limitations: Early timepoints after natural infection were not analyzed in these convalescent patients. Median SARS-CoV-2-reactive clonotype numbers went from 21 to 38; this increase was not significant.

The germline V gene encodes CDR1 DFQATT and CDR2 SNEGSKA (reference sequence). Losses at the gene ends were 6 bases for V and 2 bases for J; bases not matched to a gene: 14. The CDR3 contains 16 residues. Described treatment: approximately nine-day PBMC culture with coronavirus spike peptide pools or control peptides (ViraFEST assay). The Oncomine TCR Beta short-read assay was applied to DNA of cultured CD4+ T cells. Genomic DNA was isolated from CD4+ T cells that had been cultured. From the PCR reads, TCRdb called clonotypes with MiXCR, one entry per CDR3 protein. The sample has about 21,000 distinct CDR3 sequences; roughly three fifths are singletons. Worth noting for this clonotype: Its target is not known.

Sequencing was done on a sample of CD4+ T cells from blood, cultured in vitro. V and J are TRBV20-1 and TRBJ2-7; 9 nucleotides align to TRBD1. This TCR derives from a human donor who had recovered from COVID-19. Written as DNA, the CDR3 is TGCAGTGCACCAAAGGCCCGGGACAGGGTTCCCTACGAGCAGTACTTC. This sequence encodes CSAPKARDRVPYEQYF.